Listed below are T cell receptor beta chains from one sample, sequenced in a study of long-term antiretroviral therapy in people with HIV. Data came from immunoSEQ multiplex PCR; TCRdb stores just in-frame clones and leaves some out. The profile shows approximately 35,000 clones, more than 95% of them singletons. Sequencing was performed on unsorted PBMCs, taken 6.9 years after starting antiretroviral therapy. The receptors were gathered from a man aged 25 to 45 with HIV. Each CDR3 is given with its conserved first and last residue. The D gene is left open where the match is weak. Some rows have no size entry. The others give once, few or many, or a class for an expanded clone.

TRBV9	.	TRBJ2-1	.	TGTGCCAGCAGCGTAGCAGGAGCGGCAGGGAATGAGCAGTTCTTC	CASSVAGAAGNEQFF
TRBV30	.	TRBJ1-4	.	TGTGCCTGGAGCATACAGAATAAACTGTTTTTT	CAWSIQNKLFF
TRBV10-3	.	TRBJ1-4	.	TGTGCCATCAGTGAGTCAAGGGACGGAGATGAAAAACTGTTTTTT	CAISESRDGDEKLFF
TRBV9	.	TRBJ2-2	.	TGTGCCAGCAGTCAGGGGACCGGGGAGCTGTTTTTT	CASSQGTGELFF
TRBV6-5	.	TRBJ1-2	.	TGTGCCAGCAGTTACTCGAGGGGTGCTGGGGCGGTTGGCTACACCTTC	CASSYSRGAGAVGYTF
TRBV6-5	.	TRBJ1-5	TRBD1	TGTGCCAGCAGGGGGACAGGTTATAGCAATCAGCCCCAGCATTTT	CASRGTGYSNQPQHF
TRBV29-1	.	TRBJ2-7	.	TGCAGCGTATTCAGGGGAACCTACGAGCAGTACTTC	CSVFRGTYEQYF
TRBV5-8	.	TRBJ2-1	TRBD1	TGTGCCAGCAGCTTGTTTGGGACAGGGGGAAGTGAGCAGTTCTTC	CASSLFGTGGSEQFF
TRBV5-1	.	TRBJ2-7	.	TGCGCCAGCAGCTTAAACCCCAATTACGAGCAGTACTTC	CASSLNPNYEQYF
TRBV5-1	.	TRBJ2-5	.	TGCGCCAGCAGCTTGGCTACACAAGAGACCCAGTACTTC	CASSLATQETQYF
TRBV7-9	.	TRBJ2-5	TRBD2	TGTGCCAGCAGCTACGGGACTAGCGGGGGCCTACGGACGACCCAGTACTTC	CASSYGTSGGLRTTQYF
TRBV19	.	TRBJ1-1	.	TGTGCCAGTCAGGAGCGGCTGAACACTGAAGCTTTCTTT	CASQERLNTEAFF
TRBV10-3	once	TRBJ2-3	.	TGTGCCATCACGGCAGGGGTGACAGATACGCAGTATTTT	CAITAGVTDTQYF
TRBV9	.	TRBJ1-3	.	TGTGCCAGCAGCGTAGGAGGGAGGGGAAACACCATATATTTT	CASSVGGRGNTIYF
TRBV14	.	TRBJ1-1	.	TGTGCCAGCAGCCCCCCGGGCTGGGGGGCCAACACTGAAGCTTTCTTT	CASSPPGWGANTEAFF
TRBV7-2	.	TRBJ1-5	.	TGTGCCAGCAGCCCGGGGGCAGGGTCCAATCAGCCCCAGCATTTT	CASSPGAGSNQPQHF
TRBV21-1	.	TRBJ2-7	.	TGTGCCAGCAGCAAAGATCAAGACAGGGGTACCTACGAGCAGTACTTC	CASSKDQDRGTYEQYF
TRBV10-3	.	TRBJ2-2	.	TGTGCCATCAGTGATACGGGAGTTGGTTTCGGGGAGCTGTTTTTT	CAISDTGVGFGELFF
TRBV6-1	.	TRBJ2-1	.	TGTGCCAGCAGTGAAGTTGGGCCGAGGCCCTACAATGAGCAGTTCTTC	CASSEVGPRPYNEQFF
TRBV9	.	TRBJ2-7	.	TGTGCCAGCAGCGTGGACCACAGGGCATCCTACGAGCAGTACTTC	CASSVDHRASYEQYF
TRBV1	.	TRBJ2-5	.	TGCACCAGCAGCCAAGATATAGGGACTTTTATCTCCGACCAAGAGACCCAGTACTTC	CTSSQDIGTFISDQETQYF
TRBV7-9	once	TRBJ2-7	.	TGTGCCAGCAGCTGGGGGGACTCCTACGAGCAGTACTTC	CASSWGDSYEQYF
TRBV15	.	TRBJ2-3	.	TGTGCCACCCAGGGCGTCGGCACAGATACGCAGTATTTT	CATQGVGTDTQYF
TRBV7-3	.	TRBJ2-3	TRBD2	TGTGCCAGCAGCTTCGGGACTAGCGTAGATACGCAGTATTTT	CASSFGTSVDTQYF
TRBV30	.	TRBJ1-3	TRBD1	TGTGCCTGGGGGCCTGGGCTTCAGGGGGGCAGAAACACCATATATTTT	CAWGPGLQGGRNTIYF
TRBV14	.	TRBJ2-3	TRBD1	TGTGCCAGCAGCCAAGGACTGGGGAAACAGGGGGGAGATACGCAGTATTTT	CASSQGLGKQGGDTQYF
TRBV5-6	.	TRBJ2-2	TRBD1	TGTGCCAGCAGGGACAGGCTCACCGGGGAGCTGTTTTTT	CASRDRLTGELFF
TRBV4-1	.	TRBJ1-1	.	TGCGCCAGCAGCCGGGAGAGGGGCGGACTCTCGAACACTGAAGCTTTCTTT	CASSRERGGLSNTEAFF
TRBV5-1	once	TRBJ2-7	.	TGCGCCAGCAGCTTCAACTCTATACTGACCTACGAGCAGTACTTC	CASSFNSILTYEQYF
TRBV10-3	.	TRBJ1-5	.	TGTGCCATCAGTGCCACAGGGTTCAATCAGCCCCAGCATTTT	CAISATGFNQPQHF
TRBV27	.	TRBJ2-1	.	TGTGCCAGCAGCCCCCGCCCCTTCAATGAGCAGTTCTTC	CASSPRPFNEQFF
TRBV4-3	.	TRBJ2-3	.	TGCGCCAGCAGCCGATGGAGTGGGGCAGATACGCAGTATTTT	CASSRWSGADTQYF
TRBV7-9	once	TRBJ2-7	.	TGTGCCAGCAGCCCCTTCGAGCAGTACTTC	CASSPFEQYF
TRBV7-9	.	TRBJ2-7	.	TGTGCCAGCCTCAGGGACGGCTACGAGCAGTACTTC	CASLRDGYEQYF
TRBV19	.	TRBJ2-3	TRBD2	TGTGCCAGTACCAGCTTAGCGGGAGCTGGGAATACGCAGTATTTT	CASTSLAGAGNTQYF
TRBV6-5	.	TRBJ1-4	TRBD1	TGTGCCAGCAGTTGGACAGGGGACAGTGAAAAACTGTTTTTT	CASSWTGDSEKLFF
TRBV4-3	.	TRBJ2-4	.	TGCGCCAGCAGCCAAGATTCGAAGGGTGTCAAGCAGTACTTC	CASSQDSKGVKQYF
TRBV6-5	.	TRBJ1-1	.	TGTGCCAGCAGTCGGACGGGGGGTGCTGAAGCTTTCTTT	CASSRTGGAEAFF
TRBV5-6	.	TRBJ2-3	.	TGTGCCAGCAGCTGGGCGGAGATTTCCACAGATACGCAGTATTTT	CASSWAEISTDTQYF
TRBV2	.	TRBJ2-7	.	TGTGCCAGCGGGGATTTCTACGAGCAGTACTTC	CASGDFYEQYF
TRBV4-2	.	TRBJ2-1	TRBD2	TGTGCCAGCAGCCAAGGTCTAGCGGGAGGGCCATGGAATGAGCAGTTCTTC	CASSQGLAGGPWNEQFF
TRBV27	.	TRBJ1-2	.	TGTGCCAGCAGTAGTGGAGGGGTCGCTGGCTACACCTTC	CASSSGGVAGYTF
TRBV6-5	.	TRBJ2-7	.	TGTGCCAGCAGCCCACAGGGCCACGAGCAGTACTTC	CASSPQGHEQYF
TRBV7-9	.	TRBJ1-1	.	TGTGCCAGCAGCTTAGAGGGTTCGGGGAGCACTGAAGCTTTCTTT	CASSLEGSGSTEAFF
TRBV10-3	.	TRBJ2-1	.	TGTGCCATCAGCGAGGGACTGTCAGATGAGCAGTTCTTC	CAISEGLSDEQFF
TRBV19	.	TRBJ1-2	TRBD1	TGTGCCAGTAGCGTTGGGACAGGGACTATCTATGGCTACACCTTC	CASSVGTGTIYGYTF
TRBV11-2	.	TRBJ1-3	.	TGTGCCAGCAGCGCTCGGAGGTACACCATATATTTT	CASSARRYTIYF
TRBV6-5	.	TRBJ2-7	TRBD2	TGTGCCAGCAGTCTAGCGGGAGGGAACTACGAGCAGTACTTC	CASSLAGGNYEQYF
TRBV5-6	.	TRBJ1-1	TRBD1	TGTGCCAGCAGCATGCCGGGACAGGGGAAGAATACTGAAGCTTTCTTT	CASSMPGQGKNTEAFF
TRBV6-5	.	TRBJ1-1	.	TGTGCCAGTACTCGACTCCGGAACACTGAAGCTTTCTTT	CASTRLRNTEAFF
TRBV18	.	TRBJ1-1	.	TGTGCCAGCTCACCGTCCAGGGAGGGGACTGAAGCTTTCTTT	CASSPSREGTEAFF